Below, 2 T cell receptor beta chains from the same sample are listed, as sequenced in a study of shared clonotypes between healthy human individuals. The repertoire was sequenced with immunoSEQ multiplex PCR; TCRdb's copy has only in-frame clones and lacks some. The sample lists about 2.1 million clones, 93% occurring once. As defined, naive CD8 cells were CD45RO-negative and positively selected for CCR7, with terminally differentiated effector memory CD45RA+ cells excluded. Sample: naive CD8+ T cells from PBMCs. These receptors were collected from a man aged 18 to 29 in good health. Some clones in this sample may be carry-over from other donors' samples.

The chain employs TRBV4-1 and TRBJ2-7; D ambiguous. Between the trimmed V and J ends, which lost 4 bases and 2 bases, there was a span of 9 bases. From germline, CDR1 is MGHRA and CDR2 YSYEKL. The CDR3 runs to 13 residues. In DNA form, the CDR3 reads TGCGCCAGCAGCCGGACCGTTACCTACGAGCAGTACTTC. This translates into CASSRTVTYEQYF.

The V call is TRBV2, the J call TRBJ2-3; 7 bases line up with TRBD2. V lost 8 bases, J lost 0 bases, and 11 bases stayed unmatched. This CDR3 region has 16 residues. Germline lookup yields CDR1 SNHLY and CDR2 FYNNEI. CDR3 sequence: CASAGEGSESTDTQYF. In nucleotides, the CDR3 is TGTGCCAGCGCCGGGGAGGGGAGCGAGAGCACAGATACGCAGTATTTT.